One sample yielded the 7 T cell receptor beta chains listed below, sequenced in a study of regulatory T cells in long-lasting Graves disease (dated by TCRdb to the early 2020s). The method behind the library was multiplex PCR. Instrument on record: Illumina HiSeq 4000. CDR3 regions were amplified by Arm-PCR with iRepertoire HTBI primers to construct TCR beta libraries. TCRdb itself trimmed the public reads at Q25 with fastp, ran MiXCR and retained productive beta chains. Rows are unified per CDR3 protein, each entry keeping the most common DNA and genes. The sample yields 580,000 or so distinct CDR3 sequences; 15% to 20% were counted once. The top ten constitute 12% of the sample. The meaning of the sample's time point label: newly diagnosed GD, antithyroid drugs for less than 3 months. RNA was extracted from PBMCs in TRIzol for both TCR sequencing and RNA sequencing. This sample was also put to use in a study of T cells in Graves' hyperthyroidism and ophthalmopathy.

This material consisted of peripheral blood mononuclear cells (PBMCs), taken at new diagnosis, from a patient treated with antithyroid drugs. These receptors all stem from a man aged 18-30 years with Graves disease. Donor details come from another sample of the same person, matched by shared clones.

Of note for this clonotype: This could be a read error, since a much larger clone is one nucleotide away. The CDR3 ends on some other residue instead of the conserved phenylalanine or tryptophan, so this is likely a read error. This chain links TRBV5-1 with TRBJ2-5, with D possibly being TRBD1 or TRBD2 (6 bases each). V lost 9 bases and J 5 bases, leaving 26 bases between the germline ends. The germline CDR1 and CDR2 sequences are SGHRS and YFSETQ. The CDR3 runs to 16 residues. The CDR3 region has the DNA TGCGCCACCTCACCCTGGTTGGGGGGCGAGGGGGAGACCCAGTACTAC. Its translation is CATSPWLGGEGETQYY.

The chain couples TRBV11-3 to TRBJ2-1, with 14 nucleotides matching TRBD2. V was pared by 1 base and J by 10 bases, with 9 bases of the junction left unmatched. The CDR3 loop spans 17 amino acids. The V gene's germline CDR1 is SGHNT and CDR2 YENEEA. The CDR3 region is CASSLGAGTSGSREQFF. In DNA form, the CDR3 reads TGTGCCAGCAGCTTAGGGGCTGGGACTAGCGGGAGTAGGGAGCAGTTCTTC.

This clonotype was seen a few times. The junction differs from germline at one of its ends, possibly a read error. The J gene is TRBJ1-1, the V gene TRBV6-1; D not resolved. The CDR3 is 16 residues long. From germline, CDR1 is MNHNS and CDR2 SASEGT. The chain's CDR3 is CASSGALRGMNTEAFF. CDR3 DNA: TGTGCCAGCAGTGGCGCCCTTCGGGGAATGAACACTGAAGCTTTTTTT.

V is TRBV19 and J is TRBJ1-5; a weak D match, TRBD1 (5 bases). This CDR3 has 18 amino acids. In germline, CDR1 is LNHDA, CDR2 SQIVND (reference sequence). V gave up 5 bases and J gave up 0 bases, with 20 bases separating them. CDR3 sequence reads: CASSPGWGFADSNQPQHF. The CDR3 region has the DNA TGTGCCAGTAGTCCCGGGTGGGGGTTCGCAGATAGCAATCAGCCCCAGCATTTT.

This clonotype was found a few times. This chain links TRBV6-5 with TRBJ2-1; tentatively, D is TRBD2 (6 bases). With 2 bases removed from V and 0 bases from J, the gap between germline ends came to 11 bases. The CDR3 covers 16 residues. The germline V gene encodes CDR1 MNHEY and CDR2 SVGAGI. The CDR3 DNA sequence: TGTGCCAGCAGTTACCGCGGGATCCACTCCTACAATGAGCAGTTCTTC. This translates into CASSYRGIHSYNEQFF.

In its sample, this clonotype was seen many times. J is TRBJ2-7 and V is TRBV11-2; D might be TRBD1 or TRBD2, each matching 5 bases. Germline values: CDR1 SGHAT, CDR2 FQNNGV. The CDR3 has 15 residues. V lost 0 bases and J lost 4, with 13 bases in between. The CDR3 region is CASSLEGTGYYEQYF. The CDR3 DNA follows: TGTGCCAGCAGCTTAGAAGGGACCGGTTATTACGAGCAGTACTTC.

The V call is TRBV30, the J call TRBJ1-2; 7 positions match TRBD1. CDR3 size: 15 residues. Germline V gene lookup returns CDR1 GTSNPN and CDR2 SVGIG (reference sequence). The V gene end was trimmed by 3 bases and the J gene end by 4 bases; junction bases not matched to a gene: 11. CDR3 bases: TGTGCCTGGAGACCGAGGGGGCAGAGACTCTATGGCTACACCTTC. Translation: CAWRPRGQRLYGYTF.